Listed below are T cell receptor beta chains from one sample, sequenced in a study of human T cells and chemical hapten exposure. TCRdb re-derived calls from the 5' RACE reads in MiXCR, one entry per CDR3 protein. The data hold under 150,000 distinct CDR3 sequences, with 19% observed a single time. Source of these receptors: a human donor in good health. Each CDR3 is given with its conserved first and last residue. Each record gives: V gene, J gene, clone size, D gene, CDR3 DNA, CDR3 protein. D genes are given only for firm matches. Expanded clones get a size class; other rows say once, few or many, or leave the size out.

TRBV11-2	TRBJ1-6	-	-	TGTGCCAGCAGCTTAGTAAGGGATAATTCACCCCTCCACTTT	CASSLVRDNSPLHF
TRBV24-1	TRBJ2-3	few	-	TGTGCCACCAGTGATTTGGGGCTTGGGACAGATACGCAGTATTTT	CATSDLGLGTDTQYF
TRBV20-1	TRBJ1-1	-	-	TGCAGTGCTAGTCCGCCACTAACACCCCACGGGGCTTTCTTT	CSASPPLTPHGAFF
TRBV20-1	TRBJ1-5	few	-	TGCAGTGCTAATGGGGCTATACATGGTCAGCCCCAGCATTTT	CSANGAIHGQPQHF
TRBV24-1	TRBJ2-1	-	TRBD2	TGTGCCACCAGTGACCCACTTCAGACTAGCGGTGAGCAGTTCTTC	CATSDPLQTSGEQFF
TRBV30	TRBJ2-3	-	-	TGTGCCTGGAGTCTTATACAGAGCACAGATACGCAGTATTTT	CAWSLIQSTDTQYF
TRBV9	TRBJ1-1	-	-	TGTGCCAGCAGCGGAGACAGTTCTGAAGCTTTCTTT	CASSGDSSEAFF
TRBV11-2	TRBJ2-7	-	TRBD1	TGTGCCAGCAGCATACCCGGGACAGGGACCTACGAGCAGTACTTC	CASSIPGTGTYEQYF
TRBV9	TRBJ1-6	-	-	TGTGCCAGCAGCGTAGCAGGGGCGTCTTATTCACCCCTCCACTTT	CASSVAGASYSPLHF
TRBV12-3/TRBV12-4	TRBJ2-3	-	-	TGTGCCAGCAGTTTAGACCTGTCCCCTAGCACAGATACGCAGTATTTT	CASSLDLSPSTDTQYF
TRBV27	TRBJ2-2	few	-	TGTGCCAGCAGTTTATCCCCCAGCTACACCGGGGAGCTGTTTTTT	CASSLSPSYTGELFF
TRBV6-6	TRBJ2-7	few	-	TGTGCCAGCAGTTACGATCTCAACCGCGGGGAGCAGTACTTC	CASSYDLNRGEQYF
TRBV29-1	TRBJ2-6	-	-	TGCAGCGTTGGACTGGCAGGCTCTGGGGCCAACGTCCTGACTTTC	CSVGLAGSGANVLTF
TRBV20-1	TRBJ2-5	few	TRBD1	TGCAGTGCAGGTCGGGACAGGGGGCAGAATGGGGAAGAGACCCAGTACTTC	CSAGRDRGQNGEETQYF
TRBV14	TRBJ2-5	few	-	TGTGCCAGCAGCCAGTCTCTCCAAGGGGCCCAGTACTTC	CASSQSLQGAQYF
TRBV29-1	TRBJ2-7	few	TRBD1	TGCAGCGCTGAGGTCCCCAGCCCGGGACAGGGGGAATGGTCCCCCTACGAGCAGTACTTC	CSAEVPSPGQGEWSPYEQYF
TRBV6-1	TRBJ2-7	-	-	TGTGCCAGCAGTGTTTGGACTTCCCCGGTTGAGCAGTACTTC	CASSVWTSPVEQYF
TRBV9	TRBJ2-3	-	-	TGTGCCAGCAGCCCAGGGGATACAGATACGCAGTATTTT	CASSPGDTDTQYF
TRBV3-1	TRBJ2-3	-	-	TGTGCCAGCAGCCAAGATAACCAGGGTAGGACAGATACGCAGTATTTT	CASSQDNQGRTDTQYF
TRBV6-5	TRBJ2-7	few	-	TGTGCCAGCAGCCGGGATTATAGGACGGAGCAGTACTTC	CASSRDYRTEQYF
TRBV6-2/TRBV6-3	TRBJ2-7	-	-	TGTGCCAGCAGGGGGGCAGGGGCACAAGGGCAGTACTTC	CASRGAGAQGQYF
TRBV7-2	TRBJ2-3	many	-	TGTGCCAGCAGCTTAAGGGACCACACGCAGTATTTT	CASSLRDHTQYF
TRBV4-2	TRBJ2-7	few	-	TGTGCCAGCAGCCAAGATGTTCTCTACGAGCAGTACTTC	CASSQDVLYEQYF
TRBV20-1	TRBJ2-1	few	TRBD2	TGCAGTGCGAGGACTAGCCTCTACAATGAGCAGTTCTTC	CSARTSLYNEQFF
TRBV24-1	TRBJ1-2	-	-	TGTGCCACCAGAGGGGACGGAGGGAACTATGGCTACACCTTC	CATRGDGGNYGYTF
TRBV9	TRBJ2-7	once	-	TGTGCCAGCAGCGCCCAGACGGGGACTGGTTACGAGCAGTACTTC	CASSAQTGTGYEQYF
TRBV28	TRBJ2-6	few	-	TGTGCCAGCAGCCCTACAGGTTCCTCTGGGGCCAACGTCCTGACTTTC	CASSPTGSSGANVLTF
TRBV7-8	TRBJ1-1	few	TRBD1	TGTGCCAGCAGCTTAGACCGACAGGGGTTAACTGAAGCTTTCTTT	CASSLDRQGLTEAFF
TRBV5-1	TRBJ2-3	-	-	TGCGCCAGCAGCGCGGCACCAGGGGGGGCAGATACGCAGTATTTT	CASSAAPGGADTQYF
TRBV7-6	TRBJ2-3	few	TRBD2	TGTGCCAGCAGCTTAGAGCTAGCGGGCACAGATACGCAGTATTTT	CASSLELAGTDTQYF
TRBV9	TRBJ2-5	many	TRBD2	TGTGCCAGCAGCACTGGGCGGGAGGGCCTAGAGACCCAGTACTTC	CASSTGREGLETQYF
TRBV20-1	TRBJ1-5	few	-	TGCAGTGCTGGACAGTATAGCAATCAGCCCCAGCATTTT	CSAGQYSNQPQHF
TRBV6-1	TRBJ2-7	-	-	TGTGCCAGCGTACGGGACTTTCAATTAGGCGAGCAGTACTTC	CASVRDFQLGEQYF
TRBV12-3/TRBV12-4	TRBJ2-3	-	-	TGTGCCAGCAGAGGGAGACGGAGCACAGATACGCAGTATTTT	CASRGRRSTDTQYF
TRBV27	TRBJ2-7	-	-	TGTGCCAGCAGTTTAGGGGGTTCTCAAAGTCAAGAGCAGTACTTC	CASSLGGSQSQEQYF
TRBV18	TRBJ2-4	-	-	TGTGCCAGCTCACCCCTAAAACAGCACAACCAAGCCAAAAACATTCAGTACTTC	CASSPLKQHNQAKNIQYF
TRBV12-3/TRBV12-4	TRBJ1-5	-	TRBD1	TGTGCCAGCAGCCATACAGGGGAGGGACAGCCCCAGCATTTT	CASSHTGEGQPQHF
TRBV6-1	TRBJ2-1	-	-	TGTGCCAGCAGTGAAGGACCGAATAGCGATGAGCAGTTCTTC	CASSEGPNSDEQFF
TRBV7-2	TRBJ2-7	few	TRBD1	TGTGCCAGCAGAGGACAGGGCCGCGGGGAGGAGTACTTC	CASRGQGRGEEYF
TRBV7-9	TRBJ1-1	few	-	TGTGCCAGCAGCTTGGAACAAAGAACCACGAACACTGAAGCTTTCTTT	CASSLEQRTTNTEAFF
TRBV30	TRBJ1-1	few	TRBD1	TGTGCCTCCGAGGCAAGACAGGGGGCTGAAGCTTTCTTT	CASEARQGAEAFF
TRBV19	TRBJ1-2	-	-	TGTGCCAGTAGTATAGACAGGGTGGTCGGCTACACCTTC	CASSIDRVVGYTF
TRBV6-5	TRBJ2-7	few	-	TGTGCCAGCAGTTACTCGGGCCCCTCCCTGGGGGCTAGCTCCTACGAGCAGTACTTC	CASSYSGPSLGASSYEQYF
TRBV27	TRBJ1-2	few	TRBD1	TGTGCCAGCAGTCTCCGACAGGGCTATGGCTACACCTTC	CASSLRQGYGYTF
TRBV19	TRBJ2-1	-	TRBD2	TGTGCCAGTAACGGATTAGCGGGTGGTGAGGATGAGCAGTTCTTC	CASNGLAGGEDEQFF
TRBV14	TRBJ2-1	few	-	TGTGCCAGCAGCCTTACCGGGGACGTAGGGTTCTTC	CASSLTGDVGFF
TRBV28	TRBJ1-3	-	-	TGTGCCAGCAGTGTCACAGTTTTCGGGAGCTCTGGAAACACCATATATTTT	CASSVTVFGSSGNTIYF
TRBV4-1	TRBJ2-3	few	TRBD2	TGCGCCAGCAGCCAAACCGCCCTTATAAAGCGGGAGAGGGGACCAGATACGCAGTATTTT	CASSQTALIKRERGPDTQYF
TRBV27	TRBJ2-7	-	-	TGTGCCAGCAGTCCAGACCCCAGCGACAGAGCAACCTACGAGCAGTACTTC	CASSPDPSDRATYEQYF
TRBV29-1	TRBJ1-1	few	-	TGCAGCGTTGAAGTGGAAGGGCCGCGGAAAGCTTTCTTT	CSVEVEGPRKAFF
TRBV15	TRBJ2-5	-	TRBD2	TGTGCCACCAGCAGACCTAGGACTAGCGGACAAGAGACCCAGTACTTC	CATSRPRTSGQETQYF